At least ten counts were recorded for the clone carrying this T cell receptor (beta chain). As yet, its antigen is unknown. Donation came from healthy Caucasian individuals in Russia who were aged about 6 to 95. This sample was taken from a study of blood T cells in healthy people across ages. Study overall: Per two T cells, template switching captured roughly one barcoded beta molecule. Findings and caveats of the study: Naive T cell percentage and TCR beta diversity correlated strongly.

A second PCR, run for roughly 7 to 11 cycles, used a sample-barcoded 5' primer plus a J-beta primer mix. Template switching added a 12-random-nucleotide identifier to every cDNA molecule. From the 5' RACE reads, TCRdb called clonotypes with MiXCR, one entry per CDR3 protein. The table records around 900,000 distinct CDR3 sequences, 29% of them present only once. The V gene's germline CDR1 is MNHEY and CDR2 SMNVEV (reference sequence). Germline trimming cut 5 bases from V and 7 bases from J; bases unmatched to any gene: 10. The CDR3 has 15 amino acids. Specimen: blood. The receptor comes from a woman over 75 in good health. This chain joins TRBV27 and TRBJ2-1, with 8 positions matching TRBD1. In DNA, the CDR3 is TGTGCCAGCAGTGTCGCCGGGACAGGTAGAAATGAGCAGTTCTTC. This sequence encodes CASSVAGTGRNEQFF.